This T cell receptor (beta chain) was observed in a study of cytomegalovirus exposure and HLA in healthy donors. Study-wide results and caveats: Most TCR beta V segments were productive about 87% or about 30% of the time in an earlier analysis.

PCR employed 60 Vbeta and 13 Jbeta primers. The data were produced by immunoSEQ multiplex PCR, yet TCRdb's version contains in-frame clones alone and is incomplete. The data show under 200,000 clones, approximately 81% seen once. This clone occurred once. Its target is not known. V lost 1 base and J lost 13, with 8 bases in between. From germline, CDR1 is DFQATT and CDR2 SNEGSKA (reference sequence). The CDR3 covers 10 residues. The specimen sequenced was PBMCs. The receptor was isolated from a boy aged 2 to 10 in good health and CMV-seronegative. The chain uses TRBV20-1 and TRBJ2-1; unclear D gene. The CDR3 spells CSARGPVQFF. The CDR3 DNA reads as TGCAGTGCTAGAGGGCCCGTTCAGTTCTTC.